Listed below are T cell receptor beta chains from one sample, sequenced in a study of identical twins. Via MiXCR, TCRdb re-called the 5' RACE reads, giving one row per CDR3 protein. The table has hundreds of thousands of distinct CDR3 sequences, approximately 22% seen once. These data are also associated with another study on T cells expressing NK-cell markers.

Input material: PBMCs. Every receptor here comes from a woman between 18 and 30 years old in good health. The CDR3 runs from the conserved cysteine through the conserved F or W. A D gene is named only where the DNA matches it firmly. Not all rows give a size; the values are once, few, many and, for expanded clones, a class.

d_gene,abundance,v_gene,j_gene,CDR3aa,CDR3nt
.,few,TRBV5-1,TRBJ1-3,CASSLATGLSTGNTIYF,TGCGCCAGCAGCTTGGCCACCGGACTCAGCACCGGAAACACCATATATTTT
.,few,TRBV27,TRBJ2-3,CASSQDSDTQYF,TGTGCCAGCAGTCAAGATTCAGATACGCAGTATTTT
TRBD2,.,TRBV29-1,TRBJ2-7,CSVEDERENYEQYF,TGCAGCGTTGAAGATGAGCGGGAGAACTACGAGCAGTACTTC
TRBD2,.,TRBV12-3/TRBV12-4,TRBJ2-5,CASSPTSEETQYF,TGTGCCAGCAGTCCGACTAGCGAAGAGACCCAGTACTTC
.,.,TRBV9,TRBJ1-3,CASSVALDNTIYF,TGTGCCAGCAGCGTAGCCTTGGATAACACCATATATTTT
.,.,TRBV13,TRBJ2-1,CASSLDPEEQFF,TGTGCCAGCAGCTTAGACCCCGAGGAGCAGTTCTTC
TRBD1,.,TRBV29-1,TRBJ1-1,CSVDISAGRQGARSDTEAFF,TGCAGCGTTGATATATCTGCGGGGCGCCAGGGGGCTCGATCGGACACTGAAGCTTTCTTT
TRBD2,few,TRBV7-2,TRBJ2-5,CASSYLAGGETQYF,TGTGCCAGCAGCTATTTAGCGGGAGGGGAGACCCAGTACTTC
TRBD2,.,TRBV5-1,TRBJ2-2,CASSPRIAGRSGELFF,TGCGCCAGCAGCCCAAGGATAGCGGGCCGGTCCGGGGAGCTGTTTTTT
TRBD1,.,TRBV20-1,TRBJ1-1,CSAHDRVGTEAFF,TGCAGTGCTCACGACAGGGTGGGCACTGAAGCTTTCTTT
TRBD2,.,TRBV9,TRBJ2-7,CASSRTSGRYEQYF,TGTGCCAGCAGCCGGACTAGCGGGAGGTACGAGCAGTACTTC
TRBD2,few,TRBV6-2/TRBV6-3,TRBJ2-2,CASTGTSGAGSHPNTGELFF,TGTGCCAGCACCGGGACTAGCGGGGCAGGTTCTCACCCGAACACCGGGGAGCTGTTTTTT
.,.,TRBV7-6,TRBJ1-2,CASSLLGSQGYGYTF,TGTGCCAGCAGCTTACTGGGGAGTCAGGGCTATGGCTACACCTTC
.,few,TRBV6-2/TRBV6-3,TRBJ1-1,CASRFGGGGTEAFF,TGTGCCAGCAGATTCGGAGGGGGGGGTACTGAAGCTTTCTTT
.,.,TRBV28,TRBJ2-1,CASTPAGTGNEQFF,TGTGCCAGCACACCCGCAGGTACGGGCAATGAGCAGTTCTTC
.,many,TRBV6-5,TRBJ2-3,CASGRSDTQYF,TGTGCCAGCGGGCGGAGCGATACGCAGTATTTT
.,.,TRBV20-1,TRBJ2-2,CSARDPRRGAVGELFF,TGCAGTGCTAGAGATCCGCGACGGGGGGCGGTCGGGGAGCTGTTTTTT
.,few,TRBV15,TRBJ2-5,CATSRDQGEYETQYF,TGTGCCACCAGCAGAGATCAAGGGGAATACGAGACCCAGTACTTC
.,few,TRBV20-1,TRBJ2-1,CSAPPPHGVSYNEQFF,TGCAGTGCTCCCCCGCCGCACGGGGTTTCCTACAATGAGCAGTTCTTC
.,.,TRBV5-6,TRBJ2-3,CASSCTTCPARTDTQYF,TGTGCCAGCAGCTGCACTACGTGCCCCGCACGAACAGATACGCAGTATTTT
TRBD2,few,TRBV12-3/TRBV12-4,TRBJ2-1,CASSLARGSGGASSYNEQFF,TGTGCCAGCAGTTTAGCTCGAGGTAGCGGGGGCGCCAGCTCCTACAATGAGCAGTTCTTC
TRBD2,few,TRBV7-9,TRBJ2-7,CASSARDYIYEQYF,TGTGCCAGCAGCGCCCGGGACTACATATACGAGCAGTACTTC
.,few,TRBV12-3/TRBV12-4,TRBJ2-4,CASSILAKNIQYF,TGTGCCAGCAGTATCTTAGCCAAAAACATTCAGTACTTC
.,few,TRBV6-1,TRBJ1-6,CASSPRQERDFALHF,TGTGCCAGCAGTCCCCGACAGGAGCGTGACTTTGCCCTCCACTTT
.,.,TRBV18,TRBJ2-6,CASSPGRISGANVLTF,TGTGCCAGCTCACCGGGACGGATCTCTGGGGCCAACGTCCTGACTTTC
.,.,TRBV12-3/TRBV12-4,TRBJ1-6,CASSFQGFHNSPLHF,TGTGCCAGCAGTTTCCAGGGCTTTCATAATTCACCCCTCCACTTT
.,few,TRBV20-1,TRBJ1-2,CSATVNYGYTF,TGCAGTGCCACAGTTAACTATGGCTACACCTTC
TRBD1,.,TRBV12-3/TRBV12-4,TRBJ1-5,CASSLATGAGQPQHF,TGTGCCAGCAGTTTAGCGACAGGGGCCGGACAGCCCCAGCATTTT
.,.,TRBV4-3,TRBJ2-7,CASSQEVAYEQYF,TGCGCCAGCAGCCAAGAAGTAGCGTACGAGCAGTACTTC
.,.,TRBV6-1,TRBJ2-7,CASSPARGAPYEQYF,TGTGCCAGCAGTCCCGCACGCGGGGCCCCTTACGAGCAGTACTTC
TRBD2,.,TRBV3-1,TRBJ2-7,CASSAGGLTYEQYF,TGTGCCAGCAGCGCGGGGGGCCTAACCTACGAGCAGTACTTC
TRBD2,.,TRBV6-1,TRBJ2-1,CASRGDGRAGNEQFF,TGTGCCAGCAGAGGCGACGGGAGGGCCGGTAATGAGCAGTTCTTC
TRBD1,.,TRBV20-1,TRBJ2-7,CSARTGTNTYEQYF,TGCAGTGCTAGGACAGGGACAAATACCTACGAGCAGTACTTC
TRBD2,.,TRBV6-5,TRBJ2-2,CASSYFGTSVTGELFF,TGTGCCAGCAGTTACTTCGGGACTAGCGTCACCGGGGAGCTGTTTTTT
TRBD1,many,TRBV5-1,TRBJ1-2,CASSLRRQGAGGYTF,TGCGCCAGCAGCTTAAGAAGACAGGGGGCAGGTGGCTACACCTTC
TRBD1,.,TRBV10-3,TRBJ2-7,CAISEGTGRPYEQYF,TGTGCCATCAGTGAGGGGACAGGGAGGCCCTACGAGCAGTACTTC
TRBD1,many,TRBV5-1,TRBJ2-7,CASSLTGQGFEQYF,TGCGCCAGCAGCTTGACGGGACAGGGTTTCGAGCAGTACTTC
TRBD2,few,TRBV20-1,TRBJ2-5,CSARALSGSTEETQYF,TGCAGTGCTAGAGCTTTGAGCGGGAGTACGGAAGAGACCCAGTACTTC
.,many,TRBV27,TRBJ2-1,CASSGTGTPNEQFF,TGTGCCAGCAGTGGCACCGGGACCCCCAATGAGCAGTTCTTC
TRBD2,.,TRBV7-9,TRBJ2-1,CASAPRLAEYNEQFF,TGTGCCAGTGCCCCGCGGCTAGCGGAGTACAATGAGCAGTTCTTC
TRBD1,.,TRBV12-3/TRBV12-4,TRBJ1-1,CASRSQGALYTEAFF,TGTGCCAGCAGGAGCCAGGGGGCTTTGTACACTGAAGCTTTCTTT
.,few,TRBV7-2,TRBJ2-5,CASSPRTLGTQYF,TGTGCCAGCAGCCCCCGGACTTTAGGGACCCAGTACTTC
.,few,TRBV4-3,TRBJ2-3,CASNLGGGSGTDTQYF,TGCGCCAGCAACCTTGGGGGCGGGAGCGGCACAGATACGCAGTATTTT
.,many,TRBV5-6,TRBJ1-1,CASSRLAEAFF,TGTGCCAGCAGCCGTCTGGCTGAAGCTTTCTTT
.,.,TRBV20-1,TRBJ1-2,CSARGPGTNYGYTF,TGCAGTGCTAGAGGACCAGGGACTAACTATGGCTACACCTTC
TRBD2,.,TRBV6-1,TRBJ2-1,CASRNSGRAAGEQFF,TGTGCCAGCAGGAATAGCGGGAGGGCCGCAGGAGAGCAGTTCTTC
.,.,TRBV7-9,TRBJ1-4,CASSLEAGVREKLFF,TGTGCCAGCAGCTTAGAAGCAGGAGTTAGGGAAAAACTGTTTTTT
TRBD2,.,TRBV20-1,TRBJ2-5,CSAIRGLAGRETQYF,TGCAGTGCTATAAGGGGACTAGCAGGCCGGGAGACCCAGTACTTC
.,few,TRBV4-3,TRBJ2-7,CASSQAPDGYEQYF,TGCGCCAGCAGCCAAGCCCCGGACGGCTACGAGCAGTACTTC
TRBD1,few,TRBV7-2,TRBJ1-1,CASSTGGTGREAFF,TGTGCCAGCAGCACAGGGGGGACAGGGCGGGAAGCTTTCTTT
TRBD1,few,TRBV10-3,TRBJ2-5,CAIRGTGDQETQYF,TGTGCCATCAGAGGGACAGGGGATCAGGAGACCCAGTACTTC
.,many,TRBV20-1,TRBJ1-1,CSARRNTEAFF,TGCAGTGCTAGGAGGAACACTGAAGCTTTCTTT
.,many,TRBV9,TRBJ2-3,CASSSEGLTQYF,TGTGCCAGCAGCTCCGAGGGGTTAACGCAGTATTTT
TRBD2,.,TRBV20-1,TRBJ2-7,CSAPASGRAILYEQYF,TGCAGTGCCCCAGCTAGCGGGAGGGCTATCCTCTACGAGCAGTACTTC
TRBD1,.,TRBV24-1,TRBJ2-5,CATSGAGGETQYF,TGTGCCACCAGTGGTGCAGGGGGCGAGACCCAGTACTTC
.,once,TRBV27,TRBJ2-5,CASSASPGETQYF,TGTGCCAGCAGTGCGTCCCCTGGGGAGACCCAGTACTTC
.,.,TRBV12-3/TRBV12-4,TRBJ2-2,CASSLLVGADTGELFF,TGTGCCAGCAGTTTACTTGTGGGGGCGGACACCGGGGAGCTGTTTTTT
.,.,TRBV5-1,TRBJ2-3,CASSFQTGRDTQYF,TGCGCCAGCAGCTTCCAAACGGGCCGGGATACGCAGTATTTT